This record looks at one T cell receptor (beta chain) sequence and its context. The data stem from a study of blood T cells in healthy people across ages. Each donor gave approximately 9.7 milliliters of peripheral blood. The authors isolated at least 6 million PBMCs per sample. Germline assignment: CDR1 DFQATT and CDR2 SNEGSKA (reference sequence). Trimming pared 4 bases from V and 6 bases from J, leaving 7 bases between. The CDR3 is 12 residues long. Next came a second PCR, run for about 7 to 12 cycles, which used a sample-barcoded 5' primer along with a J-beta primer mix. MiXCR, run by TCRdb on the 5' RACE reads, gives a single entry per CDR3 protein. The table shows hundreds of thousands of distinct CDR3 sequences, with roughly 43% occurring only once.

The chain has TRBV20-1 and TRBJ1-6, with no clear D. This receptor was taken from a woman in her fifties or sixties in good health. Source material: blood. CDR3 residues: CSAIMGNSPLHF. The CDR3 DNA reads as TGCAGTGCTATTATGGGTAATTCACCCCTCCACTTT.